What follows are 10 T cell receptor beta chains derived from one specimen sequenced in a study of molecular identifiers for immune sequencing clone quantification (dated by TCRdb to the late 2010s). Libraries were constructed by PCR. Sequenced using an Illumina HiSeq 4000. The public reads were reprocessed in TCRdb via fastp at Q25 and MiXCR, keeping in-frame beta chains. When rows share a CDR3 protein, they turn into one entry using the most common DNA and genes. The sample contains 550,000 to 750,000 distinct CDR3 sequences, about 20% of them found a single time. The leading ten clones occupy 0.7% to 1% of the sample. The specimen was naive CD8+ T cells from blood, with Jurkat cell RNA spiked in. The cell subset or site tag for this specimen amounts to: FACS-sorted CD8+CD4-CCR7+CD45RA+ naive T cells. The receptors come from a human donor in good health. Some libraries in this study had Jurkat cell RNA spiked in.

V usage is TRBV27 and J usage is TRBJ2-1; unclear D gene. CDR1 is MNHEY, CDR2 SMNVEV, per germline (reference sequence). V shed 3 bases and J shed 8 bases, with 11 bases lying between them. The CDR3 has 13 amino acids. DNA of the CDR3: TGTGCCAGCAGTTTCACGGGCATGGATGAGCAGTTCTTC. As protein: CASSFTGMDEQFF.

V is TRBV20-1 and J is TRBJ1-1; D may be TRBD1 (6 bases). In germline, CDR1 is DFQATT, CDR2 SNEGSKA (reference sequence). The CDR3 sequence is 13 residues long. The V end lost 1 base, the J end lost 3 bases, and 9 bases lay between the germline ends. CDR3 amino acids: CSARGGHYTEAFF. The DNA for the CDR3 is TGCAGTGCTAGAGGGGGGCATTACACTGAAGCTTTCTTT.

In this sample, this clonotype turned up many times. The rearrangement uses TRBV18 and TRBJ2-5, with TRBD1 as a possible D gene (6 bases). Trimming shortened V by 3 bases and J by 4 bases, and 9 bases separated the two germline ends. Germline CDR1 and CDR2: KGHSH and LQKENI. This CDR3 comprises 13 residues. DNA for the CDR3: TGTGCCAGCTCACCCCGCAGGGGAGAGACCCAGTACTTC. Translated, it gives CASSPRRGETQYF.

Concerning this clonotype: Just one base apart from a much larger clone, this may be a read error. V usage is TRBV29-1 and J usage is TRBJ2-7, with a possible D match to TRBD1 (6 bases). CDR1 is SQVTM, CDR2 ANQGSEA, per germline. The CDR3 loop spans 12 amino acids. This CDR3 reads CGVEQGYLEQYF. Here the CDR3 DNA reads TGCGGCGTTGAACAGGGTTATCTCGAGCAGTACTTC.

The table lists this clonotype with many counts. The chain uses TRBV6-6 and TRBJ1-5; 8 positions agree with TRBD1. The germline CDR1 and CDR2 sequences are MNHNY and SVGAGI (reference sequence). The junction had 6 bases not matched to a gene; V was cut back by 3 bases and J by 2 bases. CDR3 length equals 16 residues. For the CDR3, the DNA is TGTGCCAGCAGTTATCCAGACAGGGGCGGCAATCAGCCCCAGCATTTT. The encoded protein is CASSYPDRGGNQPQHF.

The CDR3 region is CASSQDVWEGETQYF. CDR3 bases: TGTGCCAGCAGCCAAGATGTGTGGGAGGGGGAGACCCAGTACTTC. This chain links TRBV4-2 with TRBJ2-5; 7 bases are a match to TRBD2. This CDR3 comprises 15 residues. With 0 bases clipped from V and 5 bases from J, the junction kept 6 bases outside the gene matches. CDR1 and CDR2 from the germline V gene are LGHNA and YNFKEQ.

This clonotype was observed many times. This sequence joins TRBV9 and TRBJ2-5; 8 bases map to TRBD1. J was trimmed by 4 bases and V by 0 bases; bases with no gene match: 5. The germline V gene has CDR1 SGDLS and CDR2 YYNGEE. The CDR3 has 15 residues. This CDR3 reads CASSVDRDRGETQYF. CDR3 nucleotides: TGTGCCAGCAGCGTAGATCGAGACAGGGGAGAGACCCAGTACTTC.

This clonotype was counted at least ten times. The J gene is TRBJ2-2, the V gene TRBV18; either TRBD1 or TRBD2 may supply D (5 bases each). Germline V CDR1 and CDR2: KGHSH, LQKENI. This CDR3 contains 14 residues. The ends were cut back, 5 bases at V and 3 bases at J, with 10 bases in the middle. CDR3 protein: CASSTGPDTGELFF. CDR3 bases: TGTGCCAGCTCAACGGGACCTGACACCGGGGAGCTGTTTTTT.

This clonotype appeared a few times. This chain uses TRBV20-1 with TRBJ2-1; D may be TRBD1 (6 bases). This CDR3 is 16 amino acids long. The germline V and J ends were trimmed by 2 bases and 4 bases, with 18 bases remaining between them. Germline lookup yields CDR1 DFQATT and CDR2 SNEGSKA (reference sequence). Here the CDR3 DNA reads TGCAGTGCTAGACCCGCTGACGGGACAAATTACAATGAGCAGTTCTTC. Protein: CSARPADGTNYNEQFF.

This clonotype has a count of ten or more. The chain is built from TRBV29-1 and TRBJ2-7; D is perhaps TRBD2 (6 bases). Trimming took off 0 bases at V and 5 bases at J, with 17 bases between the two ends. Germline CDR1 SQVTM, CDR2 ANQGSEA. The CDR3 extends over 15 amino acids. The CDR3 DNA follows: TGCAGCGTTGAAGATGTGTGGCGGGGTACTAACGAGCAGTACTTC. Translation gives CSVEDVWRGTNEQYF.